This paragraph reports one T cell receptor beta chain. Its antigen is undetermined. Data came from immunoSEQ multiplex PCR; TCRdb stores just in-frame clones and leaves some out. The table has about 77,000 clones, about 98% seen once. The source of the sample is a study of Tregs in tolerant kidney transplant recipients. Study-wide findings and caveats: This study did not directly address biological reproducibility.

CDR1 and CDR2 (germline): LNHDA, SQIVND (reference sequence). The CDR3 runs to 17 residues. V lost 3 bases to trimming and J lost 5 bases; unmatched junction nucleotides: 8. The specimen was CD4+ T cells from blood, collected before the transplant. This receptor was taken from a human donor who received a combined kidney and bone marrow transplant. The V call is TRBV19, the J call TRBJ1-6, with 9 bases lining up with TRBD1. DNA of the CDR3: TGTGCCAGTAGTATTAGGACAGGGGCCAATAATAATTCACCCCTCCACTTT. Translating gives CASSIRTGANNNSPLHF.